The source of this T cell receptor beta chain is a study of blood T cell repertoires in COVID-19. The CDR3 spans 15 residues. Germline V lookup: CDR1 SGHAT, CDR2 FQNNGV. The V gene lost 5 bases and the J gene lost 3 bases, with 16 bases spanning the gap. Profiling relied on immunoSEQ multiplex PCR, and the TCRdb table lists in-frame clones only, not all of them. The sample has 200,000 to 250,000 clones; 70% to 85% are singletons. Specimen: peripheral blood. The chain uses TRBV11-2 and TRBJ1-1; D perhaps matches TRBD1 (6 bases). The sequence was obtained from a woman aged 80 or over with acute or convalescent COVID-19. In DNA, the CDR3 is TGTGCCAGCAGCCCACATTACAGGGCAGACACTGAAGCTTTCTTT. Encoded protein: CASSPHYRADTEAFF.